The present entry profiles one T cell receptor (beta chain) with its context. The sample comes from a study of blood T cell repertoires in COVID-19. Across the whole study: Spain, Italy and the United States supplied samples that represented acute and convalescent COVID-19.

Clinical history as reported by participants underpinned cohort assignment. Recovery among Cohort 3 donors was established by two negative PCRs, clearance, or symptom resolution. In the original workflow: Nucleated cell counts were estimated from reference gene primer amplification. The table came from immunoSEQ multiplex PCR; TCRdb's copy has only in-frame clones and leaves some out. The DNA was the basis for D and trimming; V, J and clone size are from that table. This table holds under 450,000 clones, about 90% found once. The V end lost 1 base, the J end lost 6 bases, and 14 bases lay between the germline ends. Germline V CDR1 and CDR2: SGHRS, YFSETQ. CDR3 size: 14 residues.

The sample was PBMCs or T cells enriched from blood (not recorded which). The chain combines TRBV5-1 with TRBJ2-7; D possibly corresponds to TRBD2 (6 bases). The receptor was isolated from a woman younger than 45 who had recovered from COVID-19. CDR3 in amino acids: CASSLLSTSFEQYF. DNA of the CDR3: TGCGCCAGCAGCTTGTTATCTACTAGCTTCGAGCAGTACTTC.